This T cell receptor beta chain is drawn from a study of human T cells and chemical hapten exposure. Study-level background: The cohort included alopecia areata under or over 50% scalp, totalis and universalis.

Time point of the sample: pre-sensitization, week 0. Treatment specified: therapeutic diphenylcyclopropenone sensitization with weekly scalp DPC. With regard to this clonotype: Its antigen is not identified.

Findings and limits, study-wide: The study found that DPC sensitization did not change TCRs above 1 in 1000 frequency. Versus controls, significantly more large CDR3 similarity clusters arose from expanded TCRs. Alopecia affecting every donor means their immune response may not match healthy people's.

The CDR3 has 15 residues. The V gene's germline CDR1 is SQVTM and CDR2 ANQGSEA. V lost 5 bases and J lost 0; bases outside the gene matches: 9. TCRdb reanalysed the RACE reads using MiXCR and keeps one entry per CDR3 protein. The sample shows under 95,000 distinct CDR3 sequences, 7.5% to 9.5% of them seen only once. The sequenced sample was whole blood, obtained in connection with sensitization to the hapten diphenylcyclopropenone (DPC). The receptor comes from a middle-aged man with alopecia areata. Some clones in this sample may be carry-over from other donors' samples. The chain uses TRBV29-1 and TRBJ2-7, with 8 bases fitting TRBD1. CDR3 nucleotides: TGCAGCGTTTTAGGGCTCAGGGGGCACTCCTACGAGCAGTACTTC. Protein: CSVLGLRGHSYEQYF.